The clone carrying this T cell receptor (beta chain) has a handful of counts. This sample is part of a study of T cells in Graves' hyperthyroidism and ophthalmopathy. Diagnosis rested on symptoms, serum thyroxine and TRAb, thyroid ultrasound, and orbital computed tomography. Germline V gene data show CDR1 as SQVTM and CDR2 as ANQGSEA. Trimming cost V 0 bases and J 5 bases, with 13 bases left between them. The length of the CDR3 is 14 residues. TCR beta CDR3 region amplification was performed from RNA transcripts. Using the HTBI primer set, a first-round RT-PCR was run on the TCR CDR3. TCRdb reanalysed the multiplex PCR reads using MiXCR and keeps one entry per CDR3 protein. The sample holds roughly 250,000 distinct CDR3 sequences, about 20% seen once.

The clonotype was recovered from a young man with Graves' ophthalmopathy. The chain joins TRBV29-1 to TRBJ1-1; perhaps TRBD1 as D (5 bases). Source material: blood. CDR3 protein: CSVEEAGRGTEAFF. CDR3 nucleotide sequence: TGCAGCGTTGAAGAGGCAGGGCGTGGTACTGAAGCTTTCTTT.